This T cell receptor (beta chain) was identified during a study of cytomegalovirus exposure and HLA in healthy donors (dated by TCRdb to between 2016 and 2019). Study-level background: An earlier analysis of approximately 640 of the donors reported approximately 270 Gb of sequence data and roughly 100 million unique TCR beta sequences from 150 million to 200 million T cells. Class I and class II HLA loci were covered by the typing at four-digit resolution. Along with the approximately 670-subject first cohort, a separate validation cohort of over a hundred different subjects was used. The aim of the study was to test whether cataloging public T cell receptors could identify signatures of past pathogen exposure. On average, about 200,000 unique TCR beta nucleotide sequences were sequenced per donor among a few hundred genotyped donors of the cohort, with 15% to 20% of those sequences being non-productive. The T cell repertoires of roughly 660 subjects were profiled by immunosequencing and related to cytomegalovirus serostatus. Donor age, sex, ethnicity and CMV serostatus were compiled together with the repertoire data. Four or five DR-DQ haplotypes were handled as single units for association and clustering because linkage in the cohort was strong. An earlier analysis of approximately 640 of the donors applied high-throughput TCR beta sequencing to assess whether each TCR beta V gene segment acted as functional or pseudogenic. A later genetic analysis took genome-wide SNP genotypes for about three fifths of the 666 donors and used that subset as a discovery cohort. Every repertoire in the discovery cohort had been generated on one and the same sequencing platform. A later analysis re-analyzed previously published TCR beta repertoires from hundreds of donors and added high-resolution HLA genotyping to study TCR occurrence patterns. Of the roughly 420 genotyped donors, 80% to 90% were placed in the genetic ancestry cluster associated with self-reported Caucasian donors. Typing coverage varied by locus: roughly 620-630 donors for A, B, C, DRB1 and DQB1; under 550 for DQA1; approximately 570 for DPA1; fewer than 480 for DPB1. In the later analysis, no new phenotypic data were used to find candidate immune exposures; instead, reliance was placed on TCR beta sequences and their occurrence across donors. About 280 gigabases of sequencing data and 75 million to 85 million unique TCR sequences made up an early release that covered several hundred HLA-typed donors. The study combined high-throughput TCR immunosequencing, statistical association of individual TCRs with disease status, and machine learning to predict cytomegalovirus infection status.

Worth noting for this clone: Its antigen remains undetermined.

What the research found in general, with its limitations: A total of roughly 160 TCR beta chains were listed by the study as associated with cytomegalovirus. In a later genetic analysis, fewer N-insertions in productive TCRs were reported among donors in an Asian-associated ancestry cluster than the approximately 710-donor mean. In a later analysis, several top co-occurrence clusters were reported to appear linked to parvovirus B19, influenza, CMV and Epstein-Barr virus. Only TCR beta chains were sequenced in this cohort, and the absence of alpha or paired-chain data limited detectable features. A further reported finding was that TCR beta sequences accurately predicted the HLA-A and HLA-B alleles for most subjects in the first cohort. Three of the identified cytomegalovirus-associated TCR beta chains were confirmed in vitro to be specific for cytomegalovirus antigens. At a false discovery rate of 0.05, a later analysis linked fewer than 20,000 TCR beta sequences to specific HLA alleles. When HLA alleles, especially DR and DQ, strongly co-occurred, TCR associations were difficult to assign to individual alleles. Most CMV-associated TCR beta chains appeared to be HLA-restricted in a later analysis, and the HLA associations seemed to be driven largely by CMV exposure. Roughly uniform sequencing depth across donors was assumed in presence/absence analyses, although this assumption may not hold. The classifier was reported to diagnose cytomegalovirus status with high specificity and sensitivity in both the original cohort and the validation cohort. Because HLA typing was missing for some donors at each locus, association tests included only the typed subset. In a later analysis, TCR association rates were found to vary across HLA loci, with the most associated TCRs seen for DRB1 alleles and the fewest for HLA-C alleles. The authors suggested that the approach could potentially be extended to other disease states and immunological phenotypes. The sequencing pipeline was judged likely to have produced a cluster of highly shared sequence variants as a technical artifact. In a later genetic analysis, a missense DCLRE1C variant was associated with V-gene and J-gene trimming of TCR beta chains, and the association was replicated in an independent cohort. Most TCR sequences were observed very rarely across donors, whereas some public TCRs were present in many individuals. Linkage disequilibrium might explain the correlated functional status among segregating V segments, but an unknown experimental factor could not be ruled out. The earlier analysis of fewer than 750 of the donors excluded about 16 rarely observed V segments, including chromosome 9 orphons, because counts were too low. An earlier analysis of approximately 500 of the donors showed that most TCR beta V segments appeared in productive rearrangements either about 90% or about 30% of the time, which broadly matched IMGT annotations. Compared with equally common non-associated chains, HLA-associated TCR beta chains in a later analysis were more clonally expanded and had lower generation probabilities. For the cohort, immune exposure information was limited to CMV serostatus. Some IMGT-functional V segments, including TRBV6-2 and TRBV6-3, could not be told apart with the 87-base-pair reads, so those segments were excluded.

From its cysteine to its phenylalanine, the CDR3 spans 15 amino acids. The only DNA kept is the CDR3, 45 bases in frame from the first base. The germline V gene supplies CDR1 MNHNS and CDR2 SASEGT. V is clipped by 5 bases and J by 2 bases, and the sequence between their germline boundaries is 13 bases long. The cohort was made up of roughly 670 healthy bone marrow donors. All cohort members were sampled while nominally healthy, although unrecorded immune exposures were likely present. The donor was CMV seronegative and belonged to the group of around 400 seronegative cohort members. Each donor provided a peripheral blood sample, and peripheral blood mononuclear cells were used for TCR beta sequencing. Genomic DNA was extracted from the blood cell samples with the Qiagen DNeasy Blood Extraction Kit. The library was made by the immunoSEQ multiplex PCR assay. For the multiplex PCR, a mixture combining 60 forward primers for TCR Vbeta segments and 13 reverse primers for TCR Jbeta segments was used. The CDR3 region of rearranged TCR beta genes was amplified from genomic DNA with a multiplex PCR assay. On the Illumina HiSeq System, the amplified TCR beta libraries were sequenced as 87-base-pair reads. The authors' pipeline ran thus. A later analysis counted about 80 million unique TCR beta chains across the 550 to 800 repertoires, and 10 million to 12 million of these chains were shared by at least two donors. Raw reads were error-corrected and collapsed into unique sequences by a nearest-neighbor algorithm in which closely related sequences were merged to remove PCR and sequencing errors. Alignment of CDR3 sequences to IMGT reference sequences was used to assign V, D and J gene segments. Each retained sequence needed at least a six-nucleotide match to both a V gene segment and a J gene segment. Rearrangements were called productive when the CDR3 lacked stop codons and stayed in frame with V and J; all others were non-productive. Following IMGT convention, CDR3 was defined as the stretch from the second conserved V-encoded cysteine up to the conserved J-encoded phenylalanine. In an earlier analysis of around 570 of the donors, sequences lacking an unambiguous match to a single V gene segment were excluded. In an earlier analysis of 450 to 700 of the donors, V segments were called functional above 56.7% productive rearrangements and were called segregating when the between-donor standard deviation exceeded 5%. A statistical classification framework was built to diagnose cytomegalovirus status from the catalog of TCR beta chain sequences. In a later analysis, TCR nucleotide sequences were compared against IMGT/GENE-DB human TR gene sequences so that V and J genes could be assigned. A later analysis assigned CDR3 sequences and most-parsimonious VDJ recombination scenarios with the TCRdist pipeline. In a later analysis, each TCR beta chain was defined by its CDR3 amino acid sequence together with its V-gene family, and reads lacking a unique V-gene family were excluded. In a later analysis, fewer than 600 highly shared, low-generation-probability nucleotide sequences were removed to address suspected cross-contamination and a sequencing artifact. For each public chain, a later analysis derived a clonal expansion index from normalized ranks of inferred template counts within each repertoire. A later analysis computed generation probabilities with a VDJ recombination model fitted to out-of-frame rearrangements, and checked the results against IGoR. A later analysis scored TCR-TCR, TCR-HLA and TCR-CMV co-occurrence with hypergeometric tests, applying a repertoire-size bias correction to TCR pairs. A later analysis estimated false discovery rates by permuting HLA or CMV assignments 20 times. A later analysis grouped co-occurring TCRs with DBSCAN, adding TCRdist sequence similarity when clustering within HLA-allele-positive subsets. Repertoires with fewer than 30,000 or more than 120,000 public chains, plus five repertoires with anomalous nucleotide sharing, were excluded from co-occurrence clustering. As stored in TCRdb, this immuneACCESS dataset retains in-frame rearrangements with V and J assigned. A fraction of the clones does not appear; measured against another copy, unresolved V genes explain less than half of the discrepancy, and the remainder lacks a known reason. The DNA was the basis for D and trimming; V, J and clone size are from that table. The sample's own table lists 150,000 to 200,000 clones. The ten largest clones take up approximately 6.9% of the sample.

The chain employs TRBV6-1 and TRBJ1-5; TRBD1 is a possible D gene, resting on 5 matching bases. Sequencing was performed on PBMCs. The clonotype originates from a man aged 25 to 40 in good health and CMV-seronegative. The CDR3 reads as follows: CASSRDSWGNQPQHF. In nucleotides, the sequence is TGTGCCAGCAGTAGGGACTCCTGGGGCAATCAGCCCCAGCATTTT.